The entry that follows covers one TCR beta chain sequence. The data were obtained in a study of PD-L1 blockade in urothelial cancer. Some clones are missing from TCRdb's copy, which holds only in-frame ones; the method was immunoSEQ multiplex PCR. In the table there are fewer than 130,000 clones, approximately 85% of which are singletons. The germline V and J ends were trimmed by 0 bases and 7 bases, with 11 bases remaining between them. Germline V gene lookup returns CDR1 SGHKS and CDR2 YYEKEE (reference sequence). CDR3 length: 13 amino acids. The chain has TRBV5-5 and TRBJ2-7; D uncertain. The clonotype comes from a man aged 45-65 years with urothelial cancer. This specimen was PBMCs, taken around atezolizumab (anti-PD-L1) treatment. CDR3 nucleotide sequence: TGTGCCAGCAGCTTGGCCTACCAACTTGAGCAGTACTTC. This codes for CASSLAYQLEQYF.